A single T cell receptor beta chain is shown here with its context. The antigen remains undetermined. Germline V gene lookup returns CDR1 KGHSH and CDR2 LQKENI. The length of the CDR3 is 14 residues. V was clipped by 3 bases and J by 2 bases; unmatched bases: 3. These data are taken from a study of identifying expanded T cells in peripheral blood. Study-level points and caveats: Approximately two-week clone count variance significantly increased as total template count grew. Roughly 1.2 clones differed between technical replicates, versus around 16 and 19 over time.

Clones were read by immunoSEQ multiplex PCR, and TCRdb kept only the in-frame ones, dropping some. The data contain approximately 85,000 clones, about four fifths of them singletons. Collection occurred without any documented infections or immune events in donors. The TCR sequence derives from a person between 18 and 70 years old in good health. The specimen was blood. The rearrangement joins TRBV18 to TRBJ2-7; 8 bases are shared with TRBD1. In DNA form, the CDR3 reads TGTGCCAGCTCACCGTCCAGGGGGCCCTACGAGCAGTACTTC. Translating it yields CASSPSRGPYEQYF.